The following is a T cell receptor (beta chain) sequence with its context. What it binds is unknown. This entry is derived from a study of cytomegalovirus exposure and HLA in healthy donors. Overall study findings and caveats: The study listed under 200 cytomegalovirus-associated TCR beta chains.

A multiplex PCR was run with 60 Vbeta primers and 13 Jbeta primers. The assay was immunoSEQ multiplex PCR, and TCRdb's table has in-frame clones only and misses some. The sample is made up of 45,000 to 60,000 clones, and the top ten hold less than 2.5% of it. The source of this sequence is a female donor in good health and CMV-seronegative. The specimen was PBMCs.

The CDR3 here is CASSRGSTGELFF. The CDR3 nucleotides read TGTGCCAGCAGCCGGGGTAGCACCGGGGAGCTGTTTTTT. The chain couples TRBV5-4 to TRBJ2-2, with TRBD2 as a possible D gene (5 bases). Germline CDR1 reads SGHNT; CDR2 reads YYREEE (reference sequence). Trimming stripped 4 bases from V and 4 bases from J, with 8 bases between. There are 13 residues in the CDR3.